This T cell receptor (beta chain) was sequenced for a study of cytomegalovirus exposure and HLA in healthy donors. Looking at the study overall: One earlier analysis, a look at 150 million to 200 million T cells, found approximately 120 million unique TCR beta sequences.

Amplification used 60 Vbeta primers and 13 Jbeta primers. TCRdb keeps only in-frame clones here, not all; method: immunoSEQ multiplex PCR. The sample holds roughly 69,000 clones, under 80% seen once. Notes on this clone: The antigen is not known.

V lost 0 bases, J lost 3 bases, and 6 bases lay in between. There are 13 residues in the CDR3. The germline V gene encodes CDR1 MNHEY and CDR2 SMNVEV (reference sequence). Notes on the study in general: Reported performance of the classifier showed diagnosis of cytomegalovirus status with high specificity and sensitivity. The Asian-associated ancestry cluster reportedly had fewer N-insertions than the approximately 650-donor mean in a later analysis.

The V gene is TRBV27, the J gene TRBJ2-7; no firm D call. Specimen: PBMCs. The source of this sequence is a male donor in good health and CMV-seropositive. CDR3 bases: TGTGCCAGCAGTTTATCGAGCGTCTACGAGCAGTACTTC. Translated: CASSLSSVYEQYF.